The 10 T cell receptor beta chains below were found in one sample sequenced in a study of cytomegalovirus exposure and HLA in healthy donors listed by TCRdb under 2017. Libraries were made using the immunoSEQ multiplex PCR assay. For the multiplex PCR, a mixture combining 60 forward primers for TCR Vbeta segments and 13 reverse primers for TCR Jbeta segments was used. The immuneACCESS repertoire file appears here via TCRdb, limited to in-frame rearrangements. These files lack a portion of the clones; in checked studies, under half of the deficit traces to unresolved V genes, and the cause of the others is not known. This sample is represented by 95,000 to 150,000 clones; approximately 80% of them were singletons. Jointly, the top ten make up around 1.6% of the sample. Sequenced material: PBMCs. These receptors originate from a woman between 18 and 30 years old in good health and CMV-seronegative.

The chain couples TRBV7-8 to TRBJ2-1; possibly TRBD2 for D (6 bases). Trimming removed 3 bases from V and 0 bases from J, with 21 bases in between. Looked up from germline, CDR1 is SGHVS and CDR2 is FQNEAQ. The CDR3 has 19 amino acids. CDR3 region: CASSLATGTSRSSYNEQFF. The CDR3 nucleotides are TGTGCCAGCAGCTTGGCAACCGGGACTTCCCGAAGCTCCTACAATGAGCAGTTCTTC.

This clone was picked up a small number of times. The V gene is TRBV6-1, the J gene TRBJ2-7, with 9 bases matching TRBD1. This CDR3 comprises 14 residues. V lost 3 bases, J lost 4 bases, and 4 bases stayed unmatched. Looked up from germline, CDR1 is MNHNS and CDR2 is SASEGT. The CDR3 DNA follows: TGTGCCAGCAGTGAGGGGGACAGGGCTTACGAGCAGTACTTC. Translated, it gives CASSEGDRAYEQYF.

The count of this clone is one. The chain carries TRBV9 and TRBJ2-5, with D possibly being TRBD1 (5 bases). Germline V lookup: CDR1 SGDLS, CDR2 YYNGEE. The CDR3 totals 17 residues. V lost 0 bases and J lost 3, with 18 bases in between. Written as DNA, the CDR3 is TGTGCCAGCAGCGTAGGGGGCTGGGCGAAGCAGGAAGAGACCCAGTACTTC. This translates into CASSVGGWAKQEETQYF.

This chain joins TRBV27 and TRBJ1-5; a possible D gene is TRBD1 (6 bases). Trimming took 5 bases from V and 7 from J, leaving 15 bases between them. The CDR3 is 14 residues long. Germline V CDR1 and CDR2: MNHEY, SMNVEV (reference sequence). The chain's CDR3 is CASSRGGAGQPQHF. CDR3 nucleotide sequence: TGTGCCAGCAGTCGGGGGGGGGCCGGGCAGCCCCAGCATTTT.

CDR3: CATSTSGSGETQYF. As DNA, the CDR3 is TGTGCCACCTCGACTAGCGGGAGTGGAGAGACCCAGTACTTC. The chain carries TRBV6-5 and TRBJ2-5; TRBD2 aligns across 12 bases. The CDR3 loop spans 14 amino acids. Trimming cost V 10 bases and J 4 bases; bases outside gene matches: 7. The germline gives CDR1 MNHEY, CDR2 SVGAGI.

V gene TRBV19 combines with J gene TRBJ2-1; TRBD2 matches at 8 bases. The junction had 5 bases not matched to a gene; V was cut back by 6 bases and J by 7 bases. The CDR3 contains 13 residues. CDR1 and CDR2 (germline): LNHDA, SQIVND (reference sequence). The CDR3 spells CASRSGGINEQFF. The CDR3 DNA follows: TGTGCCAGTAGAAGCGGGGGAATAAATGAGCAGTTCTTC.

The chain uses TRBV5-1 and TRBJ2-2, with 9 bases identical to TRBD2. This CDR3 has 16 amino acids. Germline CDR1 reads SGHRS; CDR2 reads YFSETQ. V dropped 0 bases and J dropped 4; count of bases not matched to a gene: 4. The CDR3 spells CASSLDPAGGTGELFF. The CDR3 DNA reads as TGCGCCAGCAGCTTGGACCCAGCGGGAGGCACCGGGGAGCTGTTTTTT.

V usage is TRBV12-5 and J usage is TRBJ1-1, with 7 nucleotides matching TRBD1. With V trimmed by 6 bases and J by 6 bases, 13 bases remained unmatched. Germline CDR1 is LGHNT and CDR2 is FRNRAP. This CDR3 spans 15 amino acids. The CDR3 loop is CASGLHWGQFSEAFF. CDR3 DNA sequence: TGTGCTAGTGGCCTCCACTGGGGACAGTTTTCTGAAGCTTTCTTT.

This chain uses TRBV4-2 with TRBJ2-1; D perhaps matches TRBD2 (7 bases). Per germline, CDR1 LGHNA and CDR2 YNFKEQ. The CDR3 sequence is 15 residues long. Trimming took 0 bases from V and 16 from J, leaving 22 bases between them. The CDR3 here is CASSQDRGSGGARFF. The CDR3 nucleotides read TGTGCCAGCAGCCAAGATAGGGGGTCGGGGGGCGCACGCTTCTTC.

A remark on this clone: Germline and junction disagree at one end, which may indicate a read error. The chain is built from TRBV13 and TRBJ2-1; TRBD1 agrees at 8 bases. The CDR3 extends over 14 amino acids. Germline values: CDR1 PRHDT, CDR2 FYEKMQ (reference sequence). The CDR3 reads CASNLWTGINEQFF. CDR3 in DNA: TGTGCCAGCAACTTATGGACAGGGATCAATGAGCAGTTCTTC.